This T cell receptor beta chain was obtained from a study of post-analysis software for immune sequencing data. Study background: Relapsing-remitting, secondary progressive and progressive-relapsing courses of multiple sclerosis were included.

Carried by the TCR beta cDNA libraries were unique molecular identifiers. Researchers reported approximately 500,000 cDNA molecules coming from approximately 1 to 10 million T cells. TCRdb itself ran the PCR reads through MiXCR, one entry per CDR3 protein. The sample holds roughly 870,000 distinct CDR3 sequences, roughly 58% seen once. Notes on this clonotype: The antigen remains undetermined.

V gave up 4 bases and J gave up 6 bases; unmatched junction bases: 11. The CDR3 runs 15 residues. The germline CDR1 and CDR2 sequences are SGHRS and YFSETQ. Findings and caveats of the study: Elevated frequency relative to controls characterized several TRBV segments in patients, TRBV5-6, TRBV5-1 and TRBV20-1 among them. Significantly lower normalized Chao1 diversity was found in patients with multiple sclerosis relative to controls. The F measure placed samples prepared in the same batch into strongly shared clusters.

The clonotype was recovered from a girl aged 5 to 17 with multiple sclerosis. V gene TRBV5-1 combines with J gene TRBJ1-2; 8 nucleotides line up with TRBD1. The sequenced sample was blood. CDR3 loop: CASSIGRTGCDGYTF. The DNA of the CDR3 is TGCGCCAGCAGCATTGGACGGACAGGGTGCGATGGCTACACCTTC. The full variable domain, with the rest looked up from reference TRBV5-1 and TRBJ1-2, is KAGVTQTPRYLIKTRGQQVTLSCSPISGHRSVSWYQQTPGQGLQFLFEYFSETQRNKGNFPGRFSGRQFSNSRSEMNVSTLELGDSALYLCASSIGRTGCDGYTFGSGTRLTVV.